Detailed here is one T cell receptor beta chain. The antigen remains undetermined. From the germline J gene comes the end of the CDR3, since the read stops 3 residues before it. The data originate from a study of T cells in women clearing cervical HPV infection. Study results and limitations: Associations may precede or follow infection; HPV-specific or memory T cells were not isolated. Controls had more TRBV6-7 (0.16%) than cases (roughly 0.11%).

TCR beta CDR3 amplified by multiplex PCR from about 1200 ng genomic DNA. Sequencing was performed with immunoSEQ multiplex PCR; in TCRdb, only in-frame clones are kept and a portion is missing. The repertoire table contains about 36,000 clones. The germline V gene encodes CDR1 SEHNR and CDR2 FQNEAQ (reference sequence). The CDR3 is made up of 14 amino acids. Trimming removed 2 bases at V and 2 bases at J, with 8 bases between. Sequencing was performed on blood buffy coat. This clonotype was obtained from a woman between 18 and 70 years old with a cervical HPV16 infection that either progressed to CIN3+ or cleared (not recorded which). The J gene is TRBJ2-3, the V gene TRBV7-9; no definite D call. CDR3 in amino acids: CASSLTLFTDTQYF. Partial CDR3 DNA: TGTGCCAGCAGCTTAACTCTTTTCACAGATACG.